This T cell receptor (beta chain) was retrieved from a study of Ad26.COV2.S vaccination and SARS-CoV-2 variants. The protocol was immunoSEQ multiplex PCR, while the TCRdb copy is restricted to in-frame clones and leaves out a portion. The sample lists about 370,000 clones, approximately 89% occurring once. Treatment noted: approximately 18 received Ad26.COV2.S at low or high dose, single or two shots; roughly five received placebo; per-sample allocation not given. Specimen acquisition occurred on day 63 following the initial vaccine or placebo injection. It was Wuhan-strain SARS-CoV-2 spike that the Ad26 vaccine vector expressed. This clone was counted between two and nine times. In germline, CDR1 is MRHNA, CDR2 SNTAGT. CDR3 length equals 15 residues. V was clipped by 3 bases and J by 8 bases, with 17 bases between them.

V is TRBV6-4 and J is TRBJ2-1; tentatively, D is TRBD2 (5 bases). The sequenced sample was peripheral blood, obtained in a trial of Ad26.COV2.S vaccine versus placebo. The clonotype comes from a person aged 18-65 years who received the Ad26.COV2.S COVID-19 vaccine or a placebo. In DNA form, the CDR3 reads TGTGCCAGCAGTGAGAGCGGCCAAAGGATCGATGAGCAGTTCTTC. Translation gives CASSESGQRIDEQFF.